This T cell receptor (beta chain) was documented in a study of blood T cells in healthy people across ages. Researchers collected roughly 10 milliliters of peripheral blood from every single donor. Ten or more counts support this clonotype. The V gene's germline CDR1 is SGHRS and CDR2 YFSETQ. This CDR3 has 12 amino acids. V was pared by 4 bases and J by 2 bases, with 7 bases between. Using a J-beta primer mix together with a sample-barcoded 5' primer, a second PCR was run for roughly 7 to 11 cycles. Using its own MiXCR run on the 5' RACE reads, TCRdb lists one record per CDR3 protein. The table lists about 930,000 distinct CDR3 sequences, 25% to 35% of them singletons. The same sample was also used in a study of T cells of mothers and their children.

This rearrangement joins TRBV5-1 to TRBJ2-7, with D hard to call. This sequence was found in a middle-aged woman in good health. The material sequenced was blood. The CDR3 DNA sequence: TGCGCCAGCAGCCCACCGACCTACGAGCAGTACTTC. Encoded protein: CASSPPTYEQYF.